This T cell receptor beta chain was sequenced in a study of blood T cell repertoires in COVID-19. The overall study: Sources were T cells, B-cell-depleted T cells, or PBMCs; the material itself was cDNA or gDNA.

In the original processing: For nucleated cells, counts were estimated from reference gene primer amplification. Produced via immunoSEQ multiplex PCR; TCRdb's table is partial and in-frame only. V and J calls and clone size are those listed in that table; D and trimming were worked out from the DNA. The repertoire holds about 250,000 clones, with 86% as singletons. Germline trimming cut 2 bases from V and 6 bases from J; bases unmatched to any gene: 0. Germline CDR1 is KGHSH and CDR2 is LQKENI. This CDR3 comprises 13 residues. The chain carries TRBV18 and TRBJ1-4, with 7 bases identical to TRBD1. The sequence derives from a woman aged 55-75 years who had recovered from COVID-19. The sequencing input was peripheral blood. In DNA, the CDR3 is TGTGCCAGCTCACCAGGACAGGATGAAAAACTGTTTTTT. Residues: CASSPGQDEKLFF.